Below, 24 T cell receptor beta chains from the same sample are listed, as sequenced in a study of graft-versus-host responses after intestinal transplantation. No antigen has been identified for these receptors. Sequencing was performed with immunoSEQ multiplex PCR; in TCRdb, only in-frame clones are kept and a portion is missing. The repertoire has over 65,000 clones, 91% of them found once; the top ten carry over 0.095%. Specimen: unstimulated CD4+ T cells sorted from spleen or lymph node cells, collected before intestinal transplant. These receptors all stem from a human donor who received an intestinal transplant.

The CDR3 region is CASSLGAGTVPYEQYF. The CDR3 coding sequence is TGCGCCAGCAGCTTGGGGGCTGGGACAGTTCCCTACGAGCAGTACTTC. The chain joins TRBV5-1 to TRBJ2-7, with 7 bases aligning to TRBD1. The length of the CDR3 is 16 residues. CDR1 is SGHRS and CDR2 is YFSETQ in the germline V gene. Trimming took 0 bases from V and 2 from J; bases not matched to a gene: 8.

The rearrangement links TRBV7-9 to TRBJ2-1; TRBD1 might be the D (6 bases). The V and J ends lost 3 bases and 8 bases respectively, with 14 bases between them. Germline V gene lookup returns CDR1 SEHNR and CDR2 FQNEAQ (reference sequence). The CDR3 contains 14 residues. CDR3 bases: TGTGCCAGCAGCTTCTTGGGGGCAGCGGATGAGCAGTTCTTC. It specifies CASSFLGAADEQFF.

The V call is TRBV19, the J call TRBJ2-2; TRBD1 matches 11 bases. V was clipped by 6 bases and J by 4 bases; unmatched bases: 7. CDR1 is LNHDA, CDR2 SQIVND, per germline (reference sequence). The CDR3 spans 16 residues. CDR3 DNA: TGTGCCAGTAGATACGGACAGGGGGCTGTCACCGGGGAGCTGTTTTTT. It is translated as CASRYGQGAVTGELFF.

The V gene is TRBV30, the J gene TRBJ2-3; D unresolved. The length of the CDR3 is 13 residues. The germline V gene encodes CDR1 GTSNPN and CDR2 SVGIG (reference sequence). V lost 2 bases and J 2 bases, leaving 8 bases between the germline ends. CDR3 protein: CAWSFQVTDTQYF. The CDR3 DNA follows: TGTGCCTGGAGTTTTCAGGTCACAGATACGCAGTATTTT. Supplemented by reference TRBV30 and TRBJ2-3, the full variable domain reads SQTIHQWPATLVQPVGSPLSLECTVEGTSNPNLYWYRQAAGRGLQLLFYSVGIGQISSEVPQNLSASRPQDRQFILSSKKLLLSDSGFYLCAWSFQVTDTQYFGPGTRLTVL.

This chain uses TRBV25-1 with TRBJ1-6; the match to TRBD1 covers 8 bases. CDR1 is MGHDK and CDR2 is SYGVNS in the germline V gene. The CDR3 is made up of 13 amino acids. V was pared by 4 bases and J by 13 bases, with 6 bases of the junction left unmatched. CDR3 nucleotide sequence: TGTGCCAGCAGTGGCGGACAGGGACGGCCCCTCCACTTT. This encodes CASSGGQGRPLHF.

This clone is a singleton in its sample. A read error may produce the germline difference seen at one junction end. This rearrangement joins TRBV7-2 to TRBJ2-3, with 7 bases identical to TRBD2. Germline assignment: CDR1 SGHTA and CDR2 FQGNSA. The CDR3 runs to 13 residues. In DNA, the CDR3 is TGTGCCAGCAGCTTAGATGGGGGGGTGTCCGGGGATTTT. Amino acid sequence: CASSLDGGVSGDF.

J is TRBJ1-1 and V is TRBV6-5; 9 bases line up with TRBD1. The CDR3 runs 14 residues. Looked up from germline, CDR1 is MNHEY and CDR2 is SVGAGI. The V and J ends lost 7 bases and 1 base, in that order; junction bases with no gene match: 4. The CDR3 nucleotides are TGTGCCAGCATACGGGACAGGGCGAACACTGAAGCTTTCTTT. Protein product: CASIRDRANTEAFF.

The gene calls are TRBV5-4 and TRBJ2-3; 12 nucleotides line up with TRBD2. The junction had 16 bases not matched to a gene; V was cut back by 3 bases and J by 2 bases. Germline V CDR1 and CDR2: SGHNT, YYREEE (reference sequence). The length of the CDR3 is 20 residues. CDR3: CASSSPNLLAGGRNTDTQYF. In nucleotides, the CDR3 is TGTGCCAGCAGCTCCCCAAACCTACTAGCGGGGGGACGAAACACAGATACGCAGTATTTT.

V and J are TRBV6-1 and TRBJ2-7, with TRBD2 identical over 7 bases. V was clipped by 4 bases and J by 0 bases; unmatched bases: 6. CDR3 length: 15 amino acids. Germline V gene sequence: CDR1 MNHNS, CDR2 SASEGT. CDR3 in DNA: TGTGCCAGCAGTGGATCTAGCGGACCCTCCTACGAGCAGTACTTC. This translates into CASSGSSGPSYEQYF.

The chain is built from TRBV7-2 and TRBJ1-6; the D gene is possibly TRBD1 (5 bases). The germline V and J ends were trimmed by 1 base and 7 bases, with 20 bases remaining between them. The CDR3 sequence is 18 residues long. The germline V gene has CDR1 SGHTA and CDR2 FQGNSA. The CDR3 DNA sequence: TGTGCCAGCAGCTTAGGTCGAGGACGGGGGGGAGGGAATTCACCCCTCCACTTT. It translates to CASSLGRGRGGGNSPLHF.

The chain employs TRBV5-4 and TRBJ1-2; D perhaps matches TRBD1 (6 bases). V shed 4 bases and J shed 3 bases, with 19 bases lying between them. The CDR3 has 16 amino acids. Germline V gives CDR1 SGHNT, CDR2 YYREEE (reference sequence). CDR3 DNA sequence: TGTGCCAGCAGCGGTCGGACAGCTATTCGGGACTATGGCTACACCTTC. Encoded protein: CASSGRTAIRDYGYTF. The variable domain in full, completed from reference TRBV5-4 and TRBJ1-2, reads ETGVTQSPTHLIKTRGQQVTLRCSSQSGHNTVSWYQQALGQGPQFIFQYYREEENGRGNFPPRFSGLQFPNYSSELNVNALELDDSALYLCASSGRTAIRDYGYTFGSGTRLTVV.

The V gene is TRBV7-2, the J gene TRBJ1-3, with D hard to call. CDR1 SGHTA and CDR2 FQGNSA come from the germline V gene. The CDR3 length is 15 residues. Trimming removed 5 bases at V and 2 bases at J, with 13 bases between. In DNA form, the CDR3 reads TGTGCCAGCAGCGCCCCTAAAAACGCTGGAAACACCATATATTTT. This gives the protein CASSAPKNAGNTIYF.

The gene calls are TRBV7-2 and TRBJ1-2, with no clear D. This CDR3 region has 14 residues. Looked up from germline, CDR1 is SGHTA and CDR2 is FQGNSA. Trimming stripped 0 bases from V and 0 bases from J, with 5 bases between. The CDR3 is CASSLAPANYGYTF. As DNA, the CDR3 is TGTGCCAGCAGCTTAGCACCAGCTAACTATGGCTACACCTTC.

The chain combines TRBV30 with TRBJ1-2, with TRBD1 matching over 7 bases. Germline values: CDR1 GTSNPN, CDR2 SVGIG (reference sequence). The CDR3 loop spans 14 amino acids. Unmatched junction bases numbered 8, after V lost 0 bases and J lost 7 bases. CDR3 DNA: TGTGCCTGGAGTGTACTGTCAGGGGGAGGTGGCTACACCTTC. As protein: CAWSVLSGGGGYTF.

The chain has TRBV27 and TRBJ2-6, with D unresolved. The CDR3 has 14 amino acids. The germline V and J ends were trimmed by 3 bases and 1 base, with 4 bases remaining between them. CDR1 is MNHEY, CDR2 SMNVEV, per germline (reference sequence). CDR3 DNA sequence: TGTGCCAGCAGTTTGAGGTCTGGGGCCAACGTCCTGACTTTC. It is translated as CASSLRSGANVLTF.

The chain carries TRBV30 and TRBJ2-3, with D tentatively TRBD2 (8 bases). Germline V gene sequence: CDR1 GTSNPN, CDR2 SVGIG (reference sequence). The V end lost 7 bases, the J end lost 4 bases, and 15 bases lay between the germline ends. This CDR3 has 13 residues. The CDR3: CASTGTRADTQYF. The CDR3 nucleotides are TGTGCCTCGACAGGGACTAGGGCAGATACGCAGTATTTT. Variable domain in full (rest from reference TRBV30 and TRBJ2-3): SQTIHQWPATLVQPVGSPLSLECTVEGTSNPNLYWYRQAAGRGLQLLFYSVGIGQISSEVPQNLSASRPQDRQFILSSKKLLLSDSGFYLCASTGTRADTQYFGPGTRLTVL.

The chain joins TRBV11-3 to TRBJ1-6; 7 bases align to TRBD1. Losses at the gene ends were 3 bases for V and 7 bases for J; bases not matched to a gene: 3. This CDR3 comprises 14 residues. Germline CDR1 and CDR2: SGHNT and YENEEA. The CDR3 DNA reads as TGTGCCAGCAGCTTCGGGACAGTCAATTCACCCCTCCACTTT. This sequence encodes CASSFGTVNSPLHF.

The chain is built from TRBV2 and TRBJ1-4; no reliable D call. V was clipped by 7 bases and J by 3 bases, with 12 bases between them. Germline CDR1 reads SNHLY; CDR2 reads FYNNEI. The CDR3 is 14 residues long. For the CDR3, the DNA is TGTGCCAGCATTTTCCGCGGAGCTAATGAAAAACTGTTTTTT. Encoded protein: CASIFRGANEKLFF.

The chain joins TRBV19 to TRBJ2-7, with D possibly TRBD2 on 6 matching bases. Germline V lookup: CDR1 LNHDA, CDR2 SQIVND (reference sequence). The CDR3 totals 16 residues. V gave up 6 bases and J gave up 2 bases, with 20 bases separating them. This chain's CDR3 is CASRPNPGGRPYEQYF. The DNA for the CDR3 is TGTGCCAGTAGGCCCAATCCAGGAGGGAGGCCCTACGAGCAGTACTTC.

This clone appeared once. V is TRBV19 and J is TRBJ1-1; TRBD1 is a possible D gene (5 bases). The length of the CDR3 is 14 residues. CDR1 is LNHDA and CDR2 is SQIVND in the germline V gene (reference sequence). V was shortened by 7 bases and J by 5 bases, with 17 bases between the two germline ends. For the CDR3, the DNA is TGTGCCAGTACCGAGACAGACCTTGGGACTGAAGCTTTCTTT. Protein sequence: CASTETDLGTEAFF.

The chain couples TRBV29-1 to TRBJ1-2; 7 bases line up with TRBD1. In germline, CDR1 is SQVTM, CDR2 ANQGSEA. The CDR3 loop spans 14 amino acids. V was clipped by 6 bases and J by 0 bases; unmatched bases: 7. The CDR3 reads CSVQKGQSNYGYTF. DNA of the CDR3: TGCAGCGTCCAAAAGGGACAGTCTAACTATGGCTACACCTTC.

This rearrangement joins TRBV5-1 to TRBJ2-3; D is unclear. Trimming stripped 0 bases from V and 0 bases from J, with 5 bases between. The CDR3 loop spans 14 amino acids. Germline V lookup: CDR1 SGHRS, CDR2 YFSETQ. The CDR3 DNA follows: TGCGCCAGCAGCTTGGTGGAGAGCACAGATACGCAGTATTTT. It is translated as CASSLVESTDTQYF.

The chain employs TRBV15 and TRBJ2-1; TRBD2 matches 7 bases. CDR3 size: 14 residues. The germline V gene encodes CDR1 LNHNV and CDR2 YYDKDF (reference sequence). The V segment lost 1 base and the J segment 5 bases; nucleotides outside the gene matches: 2. The CDR3 DNA reads as TGTGCCACCAGCAGAGGGGGGGGTAACAATGAGCAGTTCTTC. Protein product: CATSRGGGNNEQFF.

The V gene is TRBV2, the J gene TRBJ2-5; the match to TRBD1 covers 10 bases. The DNA matches TRBJ2-7 better at its end, which makes the J call doubtful. There are 15 residues in the CDR3. CDR1 is SNHLY, CDR2 FYNNEI, per germline. In nucleotides, the CDR3 is TGTGCCAGCAGGGCGGGACAGGGGTCCTCCTACGAGCAGTACTTC. It translates to CASRAGQGSSYEQYF.